What follows describes a single T cell receptor (beta chain). Its target is not known. The repertoire was sequenced with immunoSEQ multiplex PCR; TCRdb's copy has only in-frame clones and lacks some. This table has about 66,000 clones, 79% appearing once. This entry belongs to a study of T cell responses to AZD1222 COVID-19 vaccine. CDR3 size: 12 residues. V lost 3 bases and J 5 bases, leaving 8 bases between the germline ends. The germline CDR1 and CDR2 sequences are SGHAT and FQNNGV. Study-wide results and caveats: At study baseline, merely more than 5 AZD1222 recipients were seropositive. The study sampled repertoires only after the peak T cell response.

Sequences were derived from peripheral blood, sampled on day 0 of MenACWY control vaccination. The chain is built from TRBV11-2 and TRBJ2-7; D is uncertain. This receptor was identified in an adult in good health. The CDR3 spells CASSLPGNEQYF. CDR3 sequence (DNA): TGTGCCAGCAGCTTGCCAGGAAACGAGCAGTACTTC.